These 24 T cell receptor beta chains were sequenced from one sample in a study of blood T cell repertoires in COVID-19. Using immunoSEQ multiplex PCR, the repertoire was profiled, and TCRdb retains in-frame clones only, with some absent. The table has approximately 300,000 clones, about 90% seen once; the top ten hold less than 2.5%. The sequenced sample was peripheral blood. The receptor source for this set is a man younger than 30 with active or convalescent COVID-19.

The V call is TRBV10-2, the J call TRBJ2-1; 7 nucleotides line up with TRBD2. The J segment lost 8 bases and the V segment lost 7 bases, leaving 14 bases of the junction unmatched. Germline CDR1 WSHSY, CDR2 SAAADI. The CDR3 totals 15 residues. The CDR3 bases are TGCGCCAGCAAGAGTATTAGCGGGTCGTGGGATGAGCAGTTCTTC. Its translation: CASKSISGSWDEQFF.

This clone showed up just a few times. V is TRBV12-3 or TRBV12-4 and J is TRBJ1-5; the D gene is possibly TRBD1 (5 bases). The CDR3 spans 12 residues. Trimming cost V 4 bases and J 7 bases, with 8 bases left between them. The CDR3, as DNA: TGTGCCAGCAGTTCTAGACAGCAGCCCCAGCATTTT. Its protein product is CASSSRQQPQHF.

The genes are TRBV15 and TRBJ2-2, with D possibly being TRBD2 (6 bases). The ends were cut back, 0 bases at V and 7 bases at J, with 15 bases in the middle. This CDR3 is 16 amino acids long. Germline V gene data show CDR1 as LNHNV and CDR2 as YYDKDF (reference sequence). The CDR3 reads CATSRDRVGEDGELFF. The CDR3 DNA reads TGTGCCACCAGCAGAGATCGGGTGGGGGAGGACGGGGAGCTGTTTTTT. The full variable domain, rest sourced from reference TRBV15 and TRBJ2-2, is DAMVIQNPRYQVTQFGKPVTLSCSQTLNHNVMYWYQQKSSQAPKLLFHYYDKDFNNEADTPDNFQSRRPNTSFCFLDIRSPGLGDTAMYLCATSRDRVGEDGELFFGEGSRLTVL.

In DNA, the CDR3 is TGTGCCACTTGGTCCCGCAGACGGGACACTGAAGCTTTCTTT. As protein: CATWSRRRDTEAFF. This rearrangement joins TRBV19 to TRBJ1-1; D not certain. The CDR3 runs to 14 residues. V lost 10 bases and J lost 3, with 18 bases in between. Germline CDR1 reads LNHDA; CDR2 reads SQIVND (reference sequence).

The V gene is TRBV6-5, the J gene TRBJ1-2, with 8 bases fitting TRBD1. The CDR3 consists of 14 residues. Looked up from germline, CDR1 is MNHEY and CDR2 is SVGAGI. Trimming at V came to 4 bases and at J to 7 bases, leaving 8 bases not matched to a gene. CDR3 protein: CASSSPTGEFGYTF. The CDR3, as DNA: TGTGCCAGCAGTTCTCCGACAGGGGAGTTTGGCTACACCTTC.

CDR3 sequence reads: CASSVSGQSTDTQYF. CDR3 bases: TGTGCCAGCAGCGTTTCGGGACAGTCCACAGATACGCAGTATTTT. V usage is TRBV9 and J usage is TRBJ2-3; 7 nucleotides match TRBD1. V shed 2 bases and J 2 bases; nucleotides not matched to a gene: 5. Germline CDR1 and CDR2: SGDLS and YYNGEE. This CDR3 spans 15 amino acids.

The chain combines TRBV4-1 with TRBJ1-4; 7 nucleotides line up with TRBD1. The V segment lost 2 bases and the J segment 8 bases; nucleotides outside the gene matches: 5. Germline CDR1 MGHRA, CDR2 YSYEKL. The CDR3 runs 14 residues. The CDR3 DNA reads as TGCGCCAGCAGCCAACCGGGACAGAGCGAAAAACTGTTTTTT. Translation: CASSQPGQSEKLFF.

The rearrangement links TRBV19 to TRBJ1-2; TRBD1 matches at 7 bases. CDR3 length: 11 residues. Germline-derived CDR1 and CDR2 are LNHDA and SQIVND (reference sequence). The V segment lost 9 bases and the J segment 13 bases; nucleotides outside the gene matches: 11. DNA of the CDR3: TGTGCCAGCGGCTCCCTACAGGGGTCCACCTTC. As protein: CASGSLQGSTF.

The chain is built from TRBV27 and TRBJ2-5; possible D gene TRBD2, 6 bases. The germline V and J ends were trimmed by 8 bases and 1 base, with 17 bases remaining between them. This CDR3 contains 15 residues. Germline CDR1 reads MNHEY; CDR2 reads SMNVEV (reference sequence). The CDR3 DNA reads as TGTGCCAGCGGAGGGGCGAATCCCGCCCAAGAGACCCAGTACTTC. This gives the protein CASGGANPAQETQYF.

The V gene is TRBV10-2, the J gene TRBJ2-1; a possible D gene is TRBD2 (6 bases). Trimming pared 3 bases from V and 0 bases from J, leaving 9 bases between. The CDR3 consists of 15 residues. Germline lookup yields CDR1 WSHSY and CDR2 SAAADI. CDR3 region: CASSEGRSSYNEQFF. The CDR3 DNA is TGCGCCAGCAGTGAAGGGAGGAGCTCCTACAATGAGCAGTTCTTC.

The chain combines TRBV28 with TRBJ2-5, with 8 bases that match TRBD2. V lost 7 bases to trimming and J lost 7 bases; unmatched junction nucleotides: 17. CDR1 and CDR2 (germline): MDHEN, SYDVKM. The CDR3 runs 16 residues. For the CDR3, the DNA is TGTGCCAGCATGGATCGGTCGGGAGGGCCTTTAGGGACCCAGTACTTC. It is translated as CASMDRSGGPLGTQYF. The variable domain in full, with the rest retrieved from reference TRBV28 and TRBJ2-5, is DVKVTQSSRYLVKRTGEKVFLECVQDMDHENMFWYRQDPGLGLRLIYFSYDVKMKEKGDIPEGYSVSREKKERFSLILESASTNQTSMYLCASMDRSGGPLGTQYFGPGTRLLVL.

The chain couples TRBV5-1 to TRBJ2-7, with D hard to call. CDR1 and CDR2 (germline): SGHRS, YFSETQ. V dropped 0 bases and J dropped 5 bases, with 6 bases sitting between them. CDR3 length equals 12 residues. CDR3 loop: CASSLGVNEQYF. DNA of the CDR3: TGCGCCAGCAGCTTGGGAGTTAACGAGCAGTACTTC.

V and J are TRBV7-3 and TRBJ2-2, with a possible D match to TRBD2 (6 bases). Germline CDR1 is SGHTA and CDR2 is FQGTGA. V was pared by 1 base and J by 1 base, with 10 bases between. The CDR3 sequence is 16 residues long. The CDR3, as DNA: TGTGCCAGCAGCTTAAAACGACTAGAGAACACCGGGGAGCTGTTTTTT. Protein: CASSLKRLENTGELFF.

This clone was seen only a few times. This chain joins TRBV5-4 and TRBJ1-1; D may be TRBD1 (6 bases). Germline CDR1 reads SGHNT; CDR2 reads YYREEE (reference sequence). CDR3 length: 14 amino acids. The germline V and J ends were trimmed by 4 bases and 1 base, with 11 bases remaining between them. In nucleotides, the CDR3 is TGTGCCAGCAGCCCGGACAGCGCGAACACTGAAGCTTTCTTT. Its protein product is CASSPDSANTEAFF.

V usage is TRBV19 and J usage is TRBJ1-4; D is perhaps TRBD1 (6 bases). The CDR3 runs 14 residues. Germline CDR1 reads LNHDA; CDR2 reads SQIVND (reference sequence). Trimming removed 6 bases at V and 2 bases at J, with 10 bases between. The CDR3 reads CASSLQGTNEKLFF. In nucleotides, the CDR3 is TGTGCCAGTAGCCTACAGGGCACTAATGAAAAACTGTTTTTT.

The chain joins TRBV2 to TRBJ2-4; D not resolved. The germline V gene encodes CDR1 SNHLY and CDR2 FYNNEI. The V end was cut by 1 base, the J end by 0 bases, with 10 bases between. CDR3 length: 16 residues. The CDR3 loop is CASSEVAELAKNIQYF. In DNA form, the CDR3 reads TGTGCCAGCAGTGAAGTCGCGGAGTTAGCCAAAAACATTCAGTACTTC.

In this sample, this clone turned up once. The chain is built from TRBV5-1 and TRBJ1-4, with 10 bases identical to TRBD1. Germline values: CDR1 SGHRS, CDR2 YFSETQ. The junction had 7 bases not matched to a gene; V was cut back by 0 bases and J by 8 bases. The CDR3 sequence is 16 residues long. CDR3 sequence (DNA): TGCGCCAGCAGCTTGGCAGCTGGGACAGGGGTCGAAAAACTGTTTTTT. The encoded protein is CASSLAAGTGVEKLFF.

This sequence joins TRBV14 and TRBJ2-1; D might be TRBD2 (6 bases). Germline lookup yields CDR1 SGHDN and CDR2 FVKESK. Trimming removed 0 bases at V and 0 bases at J, with 15 bases between. This CDR3 has 18 residues. CDR3 nucleotides: TGTGCCAGCAGCCAAGATCCGTCTGGGGGAGGCTCCTACAATGAGCAGTTCTTC. Translated: CASSQDPSGGGSYNEQFF.

The V call is TRBV6-5, the J call TRBJ2-7; a possible D gene is TRBD1 (6 bases). This CDR3 has 14 residues. Trimming took off 8 bases at V and 0 bases at J, with 14 bases between the two ends. Germline values: CDR1 MNHEY, CDR2 SVGAGI. The CDR3 region is CASYGRDNSYEQYF. CDR3 DNA: TGTGCCAGCTACGGCCGGGACAACTCCTACGAGCAGTACTTC.

This clone was observed a few times. This sequence joins TRBV13 and TRBJ2-2; 10 nucleotides match TRBD2. With 2 bases clipped from V and 3 bases from J, the junction kept 9 bases outside the gene matches. Germline CDR1 and CDR2: PRHDT and FYEKMQ (reference sequence). This CDR3 spans 18 amino acids. In DNA form, the CDR3 reads TGTGCCAGCAGCTTACTACAAAGGACTAGCGGATACACCGGGGAGCTGTTTTTT. Amino acid sequence: CASSLLQRTSGYTGELFF.

This clone was observed once. J is TRBJ1-6 and V is TRBV28; no definite D call. Germline loops: CDR1 MDHEN, CDR2 SYDVKM. V shed 7 bases and J shed 7 bases, with 17 bases lying between them. This CDR3 spans 15 amino acids. For the CDR3, the DNA is TGTGCCAGCATAAGAGCGCCTCTTGGGAATTCACCCCTCCACTTT. The encoded protein is CASIRAPLGNSPLHF.

On this clone: Within the sample, other DNA sequences also encode this same CDR3. V and J are TRBV5-1 and TRBJ2-3; D not resolved. CDR3 length equals 14 residues. The V gene's germline CDR1 is SGHRS and CDR2 YFSETQ. V lost 0 bases and J lost 0, with 5 bases in between. The CDR3 region is CASSLERSTDTQYF. The DNA of the CDR3 is TGCGCCAGCAGCTTGGAACGGAGCACAGATACGCAGTATTTT. The full variable domain, its missing parts supplied by reference TRBV5-1 and TRBJ2-3, is KAGVTQTPRYLIKTRGQQVTLSCSPISGHRSVSWYQQTPGQGLQFLFEYFSETQRNKGNFPGRFSGRQFSNSRSEMNVSTLELGDSALYLCASSLERSTDTQYFGPGTRLTVL.

The rearrangement uses TRBV7-6 and TRBJ2-2; 7 bases match TRBD1. This CDR3 contains 16 residues. The V and J ends lost 2 bases and 7 bases, in that order; junction bases with no gene match: 10. CDR1 SGHVS and CDR2 FNYEAQ come from the germline V gene. The CDR3, as DNA: TGTGCCAGCAGCTTACGGTCAGGGGGTTCCGGCGGGGAGCTGTTTTTT. It specifies CASSLRSGGSGGELFF.

V and J are TRBV18 and TRBJ2-5, with a weak D call TRBD1 (5 bases). In germline, CDR1 is KGHSH, CDR2 LQKENI. The CDR3 contains 14 residues. The ends were cut back, 2 bases at V and 2 bases at J, with 9 bases in the middle. The CDR3 protein is CASSPTRVQETQYF. The CDR3 DNA reads TGTGCCAGCTCACCAACCAGGGTACAAGAGACCCAGTACTTC.